This entry describes one T cell receptor (beta chain). Repertoires were generated with immunoSEQ multiplex PCR, while TCRdb's copy carries only in-frame clones and drops some. The sample contains about 220,000 clones, roughly 81% of which appear only once. The sample belongs to a study of blood T cell repertoires in COVID-19. CDR3 length equals 15 residues. Germline V gene data show CDR1 as KGHDR and CDR2 as SFDVKD. Trimming cost V 1 base and J 5 bases, with 13 bases left between them. V gene TRBV24-1 combines with J gene TRBJ2-5, with TRBD1 as a possible D gene (6 bases). The receptor was derived from a man aged 50 to 60 who had recovered from COVID-19. The sample comprised peripheral blood. The CDR3 sequence is CATSDFRTDQETQYF. The CDR3 bases are TGTGCCACCAGTGATTTCCGGACAGATCAGGAGACCCAGTACTTC.